Listed below are T cell receptor beta chains from one sample, sequenced in a study of Graves' ophthalmopathy and Graves' hyperthyroidism. TCRdb redid the calling of the multiplex PCR reads with MiXCR, one entry per CDR3 protein. Of over 450,000 distinct CDR3 sequences listed, about an eighth were seen once; the top ten hold roughly 10%. The sequenced material came from blood. The receptors originated from a woman in her twenties or thirties with Graves' ophthalmopathy. Both conserved end residues are part of each CDR3. Fields, in order: V gene, clone size, D gene, J gene, CDR3 protein, CDR3 DNA. The D gene is left open where the match is weak. Expanded clones are given a class, and other clones once, few, many or no size at all.

>TRBV28|many|.|TRBJ2-2
CASTETGAGELFF
TGTGCCAGCACTGAGACAGGAGCCGGGGAGCTGTTTTTT
>TRBV2|many|.|TRBJ1-5
CASRGPGRYSNQPQHF
TGTGCCAGCAGGGGCCCAGGGAGGTATAGCAATCAGCCCCAGCATTTT
>TRBV12-3/TRBV12-4|.|TRBD2|TRBJ2-7
CASRQGTSYEQYF
TGTGCCAGCAGGCAAGGGACTAGCTACGAGCAGTACTTC
>TRBV4-1|.|.|TRBJ1-1
CASSKIGLGVNTESFF
TGCGCCAGCAGCAAGATAGGGCTAGGGGTGAACACTGAATCTTTCTTT
>TRBV15|many|TRBD2|TRBJ2-5
CATSRDASGRGGETQYF
TGTGCCACCAGCAGAGATGCTAGCGGGAGGGGAGGAGAGACCCAGTACTTC
>TRBV13|many|TRBD2|TRBJ2-5
CASSMGLAGGQTQYF
TGTGCCAGCAGCATGGGACTAGCGGGGGGACAGACCCAGTACTTC
>TRBV28|many|.|TRBJ2-7
CASSLGRRVLELYEQYF
TGTGCCAGCAGCCTAGGCCGCCGGGTCCTGGAACTCTACGAGCAGTACTTC
>TRBV29-1|many|.|TRBJ2-5
CSVEAGGETQYF
TGCAGCGTTGAGGCCGGGGGAGAGACCCAGTACTTC
>TRBV11-1|.|TRBD1|TRBJ1-1
CASSRQGQGVGYTDAFF
TGTGCCAGCAGCCGGCAGGGACAGGGGGTAGGGTACACTGACGCTTTCTTT
>TRBV10-3|many|TRBD1|TRBJ2-7
CAISEGTAFYEQYF
TGTGCCATCAGTGAAGGGACAGCATTCTACGAGCAGTACTTC
>TRBV6-5|once|TRBD1|TRBJ1-6
CASSYRTGGDSPLHF
TGTGCCAGCAGTTACCGGACAGGGGGGGATTCACCCCTCCACTTT
>TRBV20-1|many|.|TRBJ2-7
CSARLVKYEQYF
TGCAGTGCTAGATTGGTGAAATACGAGCAGTACTTC
>TRBV2|many|.|TRBJ2-7
CASRAGGLIYEQYF
TGTGCCAGCCGGGCTGGGGGCTTGATCTACGAGCAGTACTTC
>TRBV12-3/TRBV12-4|many|TRBD1|TRBJ2-2
CASSQDRGRTGELFF
TGTGCCAGCAGCCAGGACAGGGGACGAACCGGGGAGCTGTTTTTT
>TRBV27|many|.|TRBJ2-2
CASSLLRWDTGELFF
TGTGCCAGCAGTTTACTTCGGTGGGACACCGGGGAGCTGTTTTTT
>TRBV20-1|many|.|TRBJ1-1
CSARERASRETEAFF
TGCAGTGCTAGAGAACGGGCCTCGAGAGAGACTGAAGCTTTCTTT
>TRBV6-2/TRBV6-3|few|TRBD2|TRBJ2-3
CASSYQLAGSDTQYF
TGTGCCAGCAGTTACCAACTAGCGGGTTCAGATACGCAGTATTTT
>TRBV19|many|.|TRBJ1-2
CASVDRHSNYGYTF
TGTGCCAGTGTAGACAGGCACTCTAACTATGGCTACACCTTC
>TRBV2|many|TRBD1|TRBJ2-7
CASKGTESYEQYF
TGTGCCAGCAAAGGGACAGAGTCCTACGAGCAGTACTTC
>TRBV7-9|.|.|TRBJ1-5
CASSRAGAANQPQHF
TGTGCCAGCAGCCGCGCCGGCGCAGCCAATCAGCCCCAGCATTTT
>TRBV29-1|many|TRBD2|TRBJ2-3
CSAGGGETDTQYF
TGCAGCGCGGGAGGAGGGGAGACAGATACGCAGTATTTT
>TRBV19|.|.|TRBJ2-7
CASSLTVLSYEQYF
TGTGCCAGTAGTCTGACAGTTCTCTCCTACGAGCAGTACTTC
>TRBV5-1|many|.|TRBJ1-2
CASSHPGQAYGYTF
TGCGCCAGCAGCCACCCTGGACAAGCCTATGGCTACACCTTC
>TRBV15|many|.|TRBJ2-5
CATSRGARETQYF
TGTGCCACCAGCAGGGGGGCTCGAGAGACCCAGTACTTC
>TRBV2|many|.|TRBJ1-1
CASSVVTANTEAFF
TGTGCCAGCAGTGTGGTGACAGCGAACACTGAAGCTTTCTTT
>TRBV5-1|.|TRBD1|TRBJ1-2
CASSPDLGTGPGYGYTF
TGCGCCAGCAGCCCGGATTTAGGGACAGGACCGGGTTATGGCTACACCTTC
>TRBV6-1|many|.|TRBJ1-1
CASSEVPGVEAFF
TGTGCCAGCAGTGAAGTCCCAGGGGTGGAAGCTTTCTTT
>TRBV29-1|many|.|TRBJ2-2
CIRKGHLNTGELFF
TGCATCAGAAAAGGCCATTTGAACACCGGGGAGCTGTTTTTT
>TRBV6-4|many|.|TRBJ1-2
CASTRSGSSRGNIGYTF
TGTGCCAGCACAAGATCAGGGAGCTCAAGAGGGAATATTGGCTACACCTTC
>TRBV11-2|many|TRBD1|TRBJ2-7
CASRNTGTGIDEQYF
TGTGCCAGCAGGAATACTGGGACAGGGATCGACGAGCAGTACTTC
>TRBV7-2|many|TRBD2|TRBJ2-7
CASSTREEYEQYF
TGTGCCAGCAGCACGCGGGAGGAGTACGAGCAGTACTTC